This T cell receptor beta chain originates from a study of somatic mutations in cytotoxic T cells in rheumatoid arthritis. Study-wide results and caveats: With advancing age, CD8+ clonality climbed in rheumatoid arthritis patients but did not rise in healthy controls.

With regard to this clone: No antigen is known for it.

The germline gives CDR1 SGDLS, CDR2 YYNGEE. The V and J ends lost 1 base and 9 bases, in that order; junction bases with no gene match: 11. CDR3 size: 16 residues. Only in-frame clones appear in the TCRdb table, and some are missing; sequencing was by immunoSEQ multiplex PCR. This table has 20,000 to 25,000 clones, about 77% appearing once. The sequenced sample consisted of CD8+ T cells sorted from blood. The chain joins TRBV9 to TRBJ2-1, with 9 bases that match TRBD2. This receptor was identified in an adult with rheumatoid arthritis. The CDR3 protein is CASSVLLTSGAGEQFF. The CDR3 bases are TGTGCCAGCAGCGTACTCCTGACTAGCGGAGCTGGTGAGCAGTTCTTC.